These T cell receptor beta chains were read from a single sample in a study of blood T cell repertoires in COVID-19. Only in-frame clones appear in the TCRdb table, and some are missing; sequencing was by immunoSEQ multiplex PCR. Seen here are about 120,000 clones, about 79% observed once, and the top ten hold approximately 4%. The specimen sequenced was peripheral blood. These receptors were obtained from a woman over 75 with acute or convalescent COVID-19. Both conserved end residues are part of each CDR3. The D gene is left open where the match is weak. Clone size is given for some rows only: seen once, a few or many times, or a class if the clone is expanded.

NA,14,TRBJ2-2,TRBV30,TRBD2,CAWLAGGQTGELFF,TGTGCCTGGCTAGCGGGGGGGCAGACCGGGGAGCTGTTTTTT
NA,15,TRBJ2-1,TRBV4-3,TRBD2,CASLCGGESWNEQFF,TGCGCCAGCCTGTGCGGGGGGGAAAGTTGGAATGAGCAGTTCTTC
NA,14,TRBJ2-3,TRBV27,TRBD2,CASSWLAGGDTQYF,TGTGCCAGCAGTTGGCTAGCGGGGGGAGATACGCAGTATTTT
NA,15,TRBJ1-5,TRBV7-6,NA,CASSKRTGRNQPQHF,TGTGCCAGCAGCAAGAGGACTGGGAGGAATCAGCCCCAGCATTTT
NA,14,TRBJ1-4,TRBV7-2,TRBD1,CASSPDRGNEKLFF,TGTGCCAGCAGCCCGGACAGGGGGAATGAAAAACTGTTTTTT
NA,11,TRBJ2-1,TRBV28,NA,CASSRQRRAFF,TGTGCCAGCAGCCGCCAGCGGAGGGCGTTCTTC
NA,14,TRBJ2-2,TRBV28,NA,CASSSGQNTGELFF,TGTGCCAGCAGTTCTGGACAGAACACCGGGGAGCTGTTTTTT
once,15,TRBJ2-2,TRBV5-1,TRBD1,CASSLKTGEPGELFF,TGCGCCAGCAGCTTGAAGACAGGGGAACCCGGGGAGCTGTTTTTT
NA,15,TRBJ1-5,TRBV19,TRBD1,CASSRGGFGNQPQHF,TGTGCCAGTAGTCGAGGGGGCTTCGGTAATCAGCCCCAGCATTTT
NA,13,TRBJ1-2,TRBV27,NA,CASTSLGGYGYTF,TGTGCCAGCACCTCCTTGGGGGGCTATGGCTACACCTTC
once,14,TRBJ1-1,TRBV6-2/TRBV6-3,TRBD1,CASSYRGHYTEAFF,TGTGCCAGCAGTTACAGGGGGCACTACACTGAAGCTTTCTTT
NA,14,TRBJ1-5,TRBV19,TRBD1,CASSPTGFNEPQHF,TGTGCCAGTAGCCCGACAGGGTTCAATGAGCCCCAGCATTTT
once,12,TRBJ2-3,TRBV14,NA,CASSQSTDTQYF,TGTGCCAGCAGCCAATCGACAGATACGCAGTATTTT
NA,17,TRBJ2-2,TRBV9,NA,CASSVGGLRSLTGELFF,TGTGCCAGCAGCGTGGGGGGACTTAGGAGTCTGACCGGGGAGCTGTTTTTT
NA,12,TRBJ2-7,TRBV5-1,NA,CASSLEGSEQYF,TGCGCCAGCAGCTTGGAAGGGAGCGAGCAGTACTTC
once,14,TRBJ1-1,TRBV7-8,NA,CATLTIRGNTEAFF,TGTGCCACCCTAACGATACGGGGGAACACTGAAGCTTTCTTT